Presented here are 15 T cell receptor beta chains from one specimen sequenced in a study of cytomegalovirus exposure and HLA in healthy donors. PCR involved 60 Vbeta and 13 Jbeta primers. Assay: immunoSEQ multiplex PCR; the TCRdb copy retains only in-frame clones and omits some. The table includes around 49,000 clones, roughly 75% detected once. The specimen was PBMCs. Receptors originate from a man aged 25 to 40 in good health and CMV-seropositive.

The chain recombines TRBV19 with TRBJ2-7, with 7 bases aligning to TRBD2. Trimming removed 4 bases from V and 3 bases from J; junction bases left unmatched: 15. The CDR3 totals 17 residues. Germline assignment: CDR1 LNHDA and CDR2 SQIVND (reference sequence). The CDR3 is CASSKDWGGRRYYEQYF. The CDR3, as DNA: TGTGCCAGTAGTAAGGATTGGGGAGGGAGGCGATACTACGAGCAGTACTTC. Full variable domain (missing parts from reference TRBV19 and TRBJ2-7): DGGITQSPKYLFRKEGQNVTLSCEQNLNHDAMYWYRQDPGQGLRLIYYSQIVNDFQKGDIAEGYSVSREKKESFPLTVTSAQKNPTAFYLCASSKDWGGRRYYEQYFGPGTRLTVT.

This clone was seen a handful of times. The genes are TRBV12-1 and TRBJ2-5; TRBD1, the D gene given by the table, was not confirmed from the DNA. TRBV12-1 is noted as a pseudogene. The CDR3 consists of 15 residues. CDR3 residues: CASSFEQGRGETQYF. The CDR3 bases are TGTGCCAGCAGCTTTGAACAGGGGAGAGGAGAGACCCAGTACTTC.

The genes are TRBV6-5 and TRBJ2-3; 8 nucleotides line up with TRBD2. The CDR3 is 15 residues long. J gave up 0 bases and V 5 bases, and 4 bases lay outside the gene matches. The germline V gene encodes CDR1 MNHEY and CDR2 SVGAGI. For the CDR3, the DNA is TGTGCCAGCAGTCGGGAGGGGGTTAGCACAGATACGCAGTATTTT. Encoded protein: CASSREGVSTDTQYF.

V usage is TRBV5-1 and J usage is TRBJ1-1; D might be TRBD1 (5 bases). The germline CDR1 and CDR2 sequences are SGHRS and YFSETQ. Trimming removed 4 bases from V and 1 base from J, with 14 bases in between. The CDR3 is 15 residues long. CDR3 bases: TGCGCCAGCAGCCCAGGTGGGGGGACGAACACTGAAGCTTTCTTT. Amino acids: CASSPGGGTNTEAFF.

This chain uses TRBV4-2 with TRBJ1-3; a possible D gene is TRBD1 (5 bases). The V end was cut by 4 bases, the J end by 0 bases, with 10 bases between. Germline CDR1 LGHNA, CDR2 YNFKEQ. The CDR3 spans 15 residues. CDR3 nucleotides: TGTGCCAGCAGCCCAACAGGATTCTCTGGAAACACCATATATTTT. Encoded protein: CASSPTGFSGNTIYF.

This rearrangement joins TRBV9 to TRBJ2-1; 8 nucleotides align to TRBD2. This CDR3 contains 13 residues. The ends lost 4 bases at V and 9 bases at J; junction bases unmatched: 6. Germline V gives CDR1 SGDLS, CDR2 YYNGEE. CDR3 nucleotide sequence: TGTGCCAGCAGCCCCAATAGCGGGGCTGAGCAGTTCTTC. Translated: CASSPNSGAEQFF.

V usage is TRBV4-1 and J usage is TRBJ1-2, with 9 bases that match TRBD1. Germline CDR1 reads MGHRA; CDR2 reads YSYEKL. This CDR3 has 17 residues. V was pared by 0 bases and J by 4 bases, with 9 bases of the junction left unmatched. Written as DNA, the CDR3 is TGCGCCAGCAGCCAAGATCTAGGGACAGGGTTAATCTATGGCTACACCTTC. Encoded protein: CASSQDLGTGLIYGYTF.

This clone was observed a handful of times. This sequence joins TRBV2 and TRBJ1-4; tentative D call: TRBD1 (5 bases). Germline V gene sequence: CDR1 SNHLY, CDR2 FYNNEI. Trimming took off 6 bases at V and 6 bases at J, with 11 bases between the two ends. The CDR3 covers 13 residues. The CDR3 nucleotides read TGTGCCAGCAGAGAGGACACCCATGAAAAACTGTTTTTT. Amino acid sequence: CASREDTHEKLFF.

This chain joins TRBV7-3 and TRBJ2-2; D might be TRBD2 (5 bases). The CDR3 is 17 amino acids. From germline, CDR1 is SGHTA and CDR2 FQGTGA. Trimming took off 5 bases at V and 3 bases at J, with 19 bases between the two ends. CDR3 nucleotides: TGTGCCAGCAGCCTATCCCCCACGGGGTCGGACACCGGGGAGCTGTTTTTT. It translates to CASSLSPTGSDTGELFF.

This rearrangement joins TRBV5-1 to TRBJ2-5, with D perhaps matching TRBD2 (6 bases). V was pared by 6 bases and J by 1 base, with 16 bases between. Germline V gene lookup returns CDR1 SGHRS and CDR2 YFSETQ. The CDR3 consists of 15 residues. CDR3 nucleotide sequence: TGCGCCAGCATAGTAGGGGCGGGAATCCAAGAGACCCAGTACTTC. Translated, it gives CASIVGAGIQETQYF.

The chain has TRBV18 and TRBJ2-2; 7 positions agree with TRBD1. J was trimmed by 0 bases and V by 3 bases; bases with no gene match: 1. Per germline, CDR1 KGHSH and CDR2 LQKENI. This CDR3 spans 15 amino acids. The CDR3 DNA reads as TGTGCCAGCTCACCTGGACAGGCGAACACCGGGGAGCTGTTTTTT. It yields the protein CASSPGQANTGELFF.

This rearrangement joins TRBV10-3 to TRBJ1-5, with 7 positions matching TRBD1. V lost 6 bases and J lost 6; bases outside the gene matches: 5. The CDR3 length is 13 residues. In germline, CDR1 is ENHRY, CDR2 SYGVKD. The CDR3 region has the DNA TGTGCCATCAGAACAGGGGAACTTCAGCCCCAGCATTTT. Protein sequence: CAIRTGELQPQHF.

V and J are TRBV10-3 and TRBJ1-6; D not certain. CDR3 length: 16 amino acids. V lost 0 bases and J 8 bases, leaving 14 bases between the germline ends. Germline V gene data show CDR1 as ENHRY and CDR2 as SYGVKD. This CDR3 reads CAISESMARVDSPLHF. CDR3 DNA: TGTGCCATCAGTGAGTCGATGGCCCGGGTTGATTCACCCCTCCACTTT.

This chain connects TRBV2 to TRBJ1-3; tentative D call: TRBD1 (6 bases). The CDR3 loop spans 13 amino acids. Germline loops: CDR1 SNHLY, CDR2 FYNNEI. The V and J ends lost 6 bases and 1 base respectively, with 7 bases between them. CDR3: CASRDSSGNTIYF. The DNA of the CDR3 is TGTGCCAGCAGGGACAGTTCTGGAAACACCATATATTTT.

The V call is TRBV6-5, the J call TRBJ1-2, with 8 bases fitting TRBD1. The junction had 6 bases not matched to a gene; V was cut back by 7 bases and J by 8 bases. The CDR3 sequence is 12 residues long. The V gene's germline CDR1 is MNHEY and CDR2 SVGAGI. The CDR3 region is CASIGTGSGYTF. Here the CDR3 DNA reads TGTGCCAGCATTGGGACAGGATCCGGCTACACCTTC.